This T cell receptor beta chain was identified in a study of blood T cells in healthy people across ages. The study, taken as a whole, reports: Significant beta diversity loss was already apparent by age roughly 38, declining roughly linearly.

Total RNA extraction produced at least 5 micrograms (per sample) for the study. The CDR3 consists of 15 residues. V shed 5 bases and J 2 bases; nucleotides not matched to a gene: 5. CDR1 MDHEN and CDR2 SYDVKM come from the germline V gene. This clonotype was detected a few times. Its antigen is unidentified. Sample-barcoded 5' priming and a J-beta primer mix drove a second PCR of about 6 to 12 cycles. MiXCR, run by TCRdb on the 5' RACE reads, gives a single entry per CDR3 protein. This table has approximately 580,000 distinct CDR3 sequences, approximately 25% appearing once. The data also belong to a second study, concerning T cells of mothers and their children. In that study: Overlap ran slightly, non-significantly higher for related than unrelated mother-child pairs.

This chain links TRBV28 with TRBJ2-7; 11 nucleotides align to TRBD1. This TCR was recovered from a boy between 5 and 17 years old in good health. The sample consisted of blood. DNA for the CDR3: TGTGCCAGCAGTACCAGGGACAGGGGGGCCTACGAGCAGTACTTC. Protein product: CASSTRDRGAYEQYF.